Listed here is a single TCR beta chain. Antigen: not known. The PCR ran on 60 Vbeta and 13 Jbeta primers. Assay used: immunoSEQ multiplex PCR; TCRdb lists only in-frame clones, some missing. Here the sample spans 90,000 to 110,000 clones, under 85% being singletons. V was pared by 1 base and J by 3 bases, with 11 bases between. This CDR3 region has 15 residues. Looked up from germline, CDR1 is SGHTA and CDR2 is FQGNSA. These data belong to a study of cytomegalovirus exposure and HLA in healthy donors. Study context: Most genotyped donors, roughly 80% of some 400, had Caucasian-associated genetic ancestry. General study findings and limits: TCR beta sequences reportedly predicted most subjects' HLA-A and HLA-B alleles accurately. According to an earlier analysis, most TCR beta V segments yielded productive rearrangements about 87% or about 30% of the time.

Healthy bone marrow donors formed the donor group. V gene TRBV7-2 combines with J gene TRBJ2-3; weak D call: TRBD1 (5 bases). Sequencing used PBMCs. This sequence was found in a man in his forties in good health and CMV-seronegative. CDR3 protein: CASSLVQGRTDTQYF. The CDR3 DNA reads TGTGCCAGCAGCTTAGTTCAGGGAAGGACAGATACGCAGTATTTT.